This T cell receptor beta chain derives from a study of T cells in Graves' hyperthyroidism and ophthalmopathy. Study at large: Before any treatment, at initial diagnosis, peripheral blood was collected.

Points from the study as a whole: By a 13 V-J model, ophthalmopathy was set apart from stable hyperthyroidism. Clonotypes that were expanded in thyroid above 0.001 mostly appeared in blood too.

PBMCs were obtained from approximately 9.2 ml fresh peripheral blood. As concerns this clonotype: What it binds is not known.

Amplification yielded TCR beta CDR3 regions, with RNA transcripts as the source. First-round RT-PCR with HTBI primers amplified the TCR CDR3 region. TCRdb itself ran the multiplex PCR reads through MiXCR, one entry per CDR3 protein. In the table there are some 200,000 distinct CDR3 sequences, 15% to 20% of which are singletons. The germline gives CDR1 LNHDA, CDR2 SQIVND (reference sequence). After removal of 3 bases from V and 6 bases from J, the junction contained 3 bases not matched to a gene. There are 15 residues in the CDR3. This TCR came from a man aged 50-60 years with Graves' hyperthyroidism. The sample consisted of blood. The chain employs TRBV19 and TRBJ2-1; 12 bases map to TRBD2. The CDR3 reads CASSIASGRGNEQFF. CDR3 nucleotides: TGTGCCAGTAGTATTGCTAGCGGGAGGGGCAATGAGCAGTTCTTC. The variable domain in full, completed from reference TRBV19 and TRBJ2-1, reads DGGITQSPKYLFRKEGQNVTLSCEQNLNHDAMYWYRQDPGQGLRLIYYSQIVNDFQKGDIAEGYSVSREKKESFPLTVTSAQKNPTAFYLCASSIASGRGNEQFFGPGTRLTVL.